This T cell receptor beta chain is drawn from a study of shared clonotypes between healthy human individuals. This table comes from immunoSEQ multiplex PCR, and its TCRdb copy is limited to in-frame clones, with some not included. Counted here are some 2 million clones, approximately 94% occurring once; the ten biggest clones make up 1% to 1.5%. The study's findings and limits: Investigators expected sequencing depth to affect clonotype sharing among donors.

Germline V gives CDR1 SEHNR, CDR2 FQNEAQ (reference sequence). CDR3 length: 17 residues. Unmatched junction bases numbered 15, after V lost 4 bases and J lost 8 bases. Naive CD8 populations comprised CD45RO-negative cells positively selected for CCR7, excluding terminally differentiated effector memory CD45RA+ cells. Worth noting for this clone: The antigen is unknown.

This receptor was obtained from a man aged 18 to 30 in good health. Material: naive CD8+ T cells sorted from blood. The J gene is TRBJ2-1, the V gene TRBV7-9; TRBD1 aligns across 9 bases. The CDR3 DNA sequence: TGTGCCAGCAGCTCGGCCGGGACAGGGTGGGAGTTGCATGAGCAGTTCTTC. This codes for CASSSAGTGWELHEQFF.